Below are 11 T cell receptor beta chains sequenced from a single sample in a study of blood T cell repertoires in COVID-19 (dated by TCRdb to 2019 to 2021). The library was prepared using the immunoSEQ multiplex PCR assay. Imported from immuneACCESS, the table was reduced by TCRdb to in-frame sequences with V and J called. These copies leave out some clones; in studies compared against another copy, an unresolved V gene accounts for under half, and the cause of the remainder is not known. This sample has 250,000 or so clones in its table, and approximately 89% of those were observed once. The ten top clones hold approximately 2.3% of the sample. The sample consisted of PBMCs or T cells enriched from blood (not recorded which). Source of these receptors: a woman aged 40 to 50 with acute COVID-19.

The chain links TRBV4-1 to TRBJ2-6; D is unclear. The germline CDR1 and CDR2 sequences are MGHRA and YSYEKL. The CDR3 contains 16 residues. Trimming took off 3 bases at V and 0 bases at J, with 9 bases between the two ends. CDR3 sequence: CASSQGQFSGANVLTF. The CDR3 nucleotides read TGCGCCAGCAGCCAGGGCCAGTTCTCTGGGGCCAACGTCCTGACTTTC.

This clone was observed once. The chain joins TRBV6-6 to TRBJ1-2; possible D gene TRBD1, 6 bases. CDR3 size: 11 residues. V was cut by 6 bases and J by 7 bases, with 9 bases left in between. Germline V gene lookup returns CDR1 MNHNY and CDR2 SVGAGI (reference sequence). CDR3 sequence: CASRAQGGYTF. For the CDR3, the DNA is TGTGCCAGCAGGGCACAGGGTGGCTACACCTTC.

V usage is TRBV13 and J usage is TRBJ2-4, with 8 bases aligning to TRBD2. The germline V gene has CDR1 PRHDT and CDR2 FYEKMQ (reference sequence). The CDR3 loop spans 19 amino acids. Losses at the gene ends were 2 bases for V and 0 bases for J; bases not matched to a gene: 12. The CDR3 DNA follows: TGTGCCAGCAGCTTATATCGGGCGGGGGGCTCCGTAGCCAAAAACATTCAGTACTTC. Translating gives CASSLYRAGGSVAKNIQYF.

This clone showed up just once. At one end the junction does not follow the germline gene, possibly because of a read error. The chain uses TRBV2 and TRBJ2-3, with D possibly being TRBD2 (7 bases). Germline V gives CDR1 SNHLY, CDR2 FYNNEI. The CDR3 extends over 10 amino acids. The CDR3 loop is CASSGGGPLF. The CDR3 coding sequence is TGTGCCAGCAGTGGCGGGGGCCCTCTTTTT.

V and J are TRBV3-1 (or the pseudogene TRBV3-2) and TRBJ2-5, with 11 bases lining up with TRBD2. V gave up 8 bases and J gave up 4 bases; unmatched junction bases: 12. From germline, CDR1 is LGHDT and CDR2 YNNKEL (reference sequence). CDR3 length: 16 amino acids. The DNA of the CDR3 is TGTGCCAGCGCAAGAGGTAGCGGGAGGGCCTTAGAGACCCAGTACTTC. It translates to CASARGSGRALETQYF.

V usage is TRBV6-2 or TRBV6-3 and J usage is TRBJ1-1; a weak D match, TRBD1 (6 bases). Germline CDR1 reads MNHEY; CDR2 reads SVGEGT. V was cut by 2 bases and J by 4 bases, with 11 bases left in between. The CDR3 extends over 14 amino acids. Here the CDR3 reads CASSYTGRRTEAFF. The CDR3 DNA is TGTGCCAGCAGTTACACAGGGCGTCGCACTGAAGCTTTCTTT.

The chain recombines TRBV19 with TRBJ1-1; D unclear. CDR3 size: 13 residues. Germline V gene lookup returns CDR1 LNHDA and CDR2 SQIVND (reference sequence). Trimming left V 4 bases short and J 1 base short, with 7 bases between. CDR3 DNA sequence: TGTGCCAGTAGTACCGGAGAGAACACTGAAGCTTTCTTT. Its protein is CASSTGENTEAFF.

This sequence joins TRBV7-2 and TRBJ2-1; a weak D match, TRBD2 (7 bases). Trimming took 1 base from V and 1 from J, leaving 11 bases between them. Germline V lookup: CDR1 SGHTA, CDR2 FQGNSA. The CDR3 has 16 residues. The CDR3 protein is CASSLEGGLSYNEQFF. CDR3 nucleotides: TGTGCCAGCAGCTTAGAGGGGGGACTATCCTACAATGAGCAGTTCTTC.

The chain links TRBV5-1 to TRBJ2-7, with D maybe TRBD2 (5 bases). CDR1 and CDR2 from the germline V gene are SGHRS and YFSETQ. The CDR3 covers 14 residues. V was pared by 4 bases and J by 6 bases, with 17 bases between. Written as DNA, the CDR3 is TGCGCCAGCAGCGTAAACCGGGCGGGCGGCGAGCAGTACTTC. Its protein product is CASSVNRAGGEQYF.

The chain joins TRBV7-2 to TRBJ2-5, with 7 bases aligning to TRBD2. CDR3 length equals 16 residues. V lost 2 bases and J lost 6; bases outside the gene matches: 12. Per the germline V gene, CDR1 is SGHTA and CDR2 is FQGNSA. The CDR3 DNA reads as TGTGCCAGCAGCTTATCCGGGACCAGCGGGGCAAAGACCCAGTACTTC. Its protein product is CASSLSGTSGAKTQYF. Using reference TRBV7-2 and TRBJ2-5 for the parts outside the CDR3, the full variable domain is GAGVSQSPSNKVTEKGKDVELRCDPISGHTALYWYRQSLGQGLEFLIYFQGNSAPDKSGLPSDRFSAERTGGSVSTLTIQRTQQEDSAVYLCASSLSGTSGAKTQYFGPGTRLLVL.

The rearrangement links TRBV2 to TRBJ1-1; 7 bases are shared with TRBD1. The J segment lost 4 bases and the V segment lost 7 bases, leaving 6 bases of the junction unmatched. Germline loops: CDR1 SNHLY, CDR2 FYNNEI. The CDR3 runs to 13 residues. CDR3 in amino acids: CASTTGAGTEAFF. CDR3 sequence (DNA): TGTGCCAGCACCACAGGGGCGGGCACTGAAGCTTTCTTT.